This TCR beta chain was obtained from a study of T cell clonotyping in hematopoietic cell transplantation. In the study overall: Recipients' pretransplant samples followed cytoreduction.

The time point denotes: recipient sample about 28 days before transplant, after cytoreduction. Using immunoSEQ multiplex PCR, the repertoire was profiled, and TCRdb retains in-frame clones only, with some absent. The sample records 20,000 to 30,000 clones, 84% being singletons. The sequence was obtained from a woman aged 60-70 years with acute myeloid leukemia. Some clones in this sample may be carry-over from other donors' samples. Sequenced here: peripheral blood mononuclear cells, sampled before stem cell transplant.

In nucleotides, the CDR3 is TGTGCCAGTAGTAAAGGGGAGGACCAAGAGACCCAGTACTTC. This encodes CASSKGEDQETQYF. This rearrangement joins TRBV19 to TRBJ2-5; tentative D call: TRBD2 (6 bases). From germline, CDR1 is LNHDA and CDR2 SQIVND (reference sequence). The germline V and J ends were trimmed by 4 bases and 0 bases, with 9 bases remaining between them. The CDR3 is 14 residues long. The full variable domain, in which reference TRBV19 and TRBJ2-5 provide the parts outside the CDR3, is DGGITQSPKYLFRKEGQNVTLSCEQNLNHDAMYWYRQDPGQGLRLIYYSQIVNDFQKGDIAEGYSVSREKKESFPLTVTSAQKNPTAFYLCASSKGEDQETQYFGPGTRLLVL.